This TCR beta chain appears in the sequencing data of a study of shared clonotypes between healthy human individuals. General study points: Expectations were that clonotype sharing among donors would be affected by sequencing depth.

The length of the CDR3 is 14 residues. Germline V lookup: CDR1 MGHDK, CDR2 SYGVNS. Trimming removed 5 bases from V and 5 bases from J, with 15 bases in between. The naive CD8 fraction comprised CD45RO-negative cells positively selected for CCR7 and excluded terminally differentiated effector memory CD45RA+ cells. Libraries were prepared by immunoSEQ multiplex PCR; TCRdb keeps only in-frame clonotypes and omits some of them. Among 630,000 or so clones listed, 95% to 98% were seen once. With respect to this clone: Its antigen is as yet unknown.

The sequence was collected from a man aged 25-45 years in good health. Sequencing was performed on naive CD8+ T cells sorted from blood. The chain employs TRBV25-1 and TRBJ2-5; D may be TRBD2 (6 bases). Here the CDR3 reads CASSMGGYKETQYF. The CDR3 region has the DNA TGTGCCAGCAGTATGGGAGGCTACAAGGAGACCCAGTACTTC.